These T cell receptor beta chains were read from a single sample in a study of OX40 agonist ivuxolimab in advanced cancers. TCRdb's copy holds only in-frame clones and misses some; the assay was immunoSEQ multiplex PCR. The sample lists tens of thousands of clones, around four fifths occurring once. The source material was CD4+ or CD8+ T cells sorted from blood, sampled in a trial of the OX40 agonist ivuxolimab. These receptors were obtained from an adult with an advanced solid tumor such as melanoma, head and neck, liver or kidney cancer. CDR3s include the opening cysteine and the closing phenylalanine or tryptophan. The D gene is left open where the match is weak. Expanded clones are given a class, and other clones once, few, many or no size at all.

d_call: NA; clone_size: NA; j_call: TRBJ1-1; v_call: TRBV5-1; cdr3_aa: CASSPPRGGAEAFF; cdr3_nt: TGCGCCAGCAGCCCGCCGAGGGGAGGGGCTGAAGCTTTCTTT
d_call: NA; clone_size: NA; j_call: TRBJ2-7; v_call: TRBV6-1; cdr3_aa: CASSYAGTDEQYF; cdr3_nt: TGTGCCAGCAGTTATGCAGGGACGGACGAGCAGTACTTC
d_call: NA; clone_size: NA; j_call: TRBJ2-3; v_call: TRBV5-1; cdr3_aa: CASSLSDTQYF; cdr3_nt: TGCGCCAGCAGCTTATCAGATACGCAGTATTTT
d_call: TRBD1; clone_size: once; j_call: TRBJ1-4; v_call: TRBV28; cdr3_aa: CASSSSSQGDNEKLFF; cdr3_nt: TGTGCCAGCAGTTCCTCGTCACAGGGGGATAATGAAAAACTGTTTTTT
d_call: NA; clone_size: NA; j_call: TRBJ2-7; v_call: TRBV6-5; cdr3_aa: CASRHLREQYF; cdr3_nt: TGTGCCAGCAGACACCTCCGGGAGCAGTACTTC
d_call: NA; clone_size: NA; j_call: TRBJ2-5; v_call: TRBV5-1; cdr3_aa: CASSLEGAETQYF; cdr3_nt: TGCGCCAGCAGCTTGGAGGGCGCAGAGACCCAGTACTTC
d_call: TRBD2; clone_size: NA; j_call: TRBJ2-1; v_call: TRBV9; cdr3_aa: CASSPGDSGSLREFF; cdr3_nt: TGTGCCAGCAGCCCAGGGGATAGCGGGAGCCTCAGGGAGTTCTTC
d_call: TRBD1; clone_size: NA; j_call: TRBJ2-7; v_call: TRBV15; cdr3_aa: CATSRGTGAFDEQYF; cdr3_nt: TGTGCCACCAGCAGAGGCACAGGGGCCTTCGACGAGCAGTACTTC
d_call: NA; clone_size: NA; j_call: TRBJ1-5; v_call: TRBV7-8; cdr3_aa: CASSLALDNQPQHF; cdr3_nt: TGTGCCAGCAGCTTAGCGCTCGATAATCAGCCCCAGCATTTT
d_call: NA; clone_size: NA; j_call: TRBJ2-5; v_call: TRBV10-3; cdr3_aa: CAISAPGEETQYF; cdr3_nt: TGTGCCATCAGTGCTCCAGGGGAGGAGACCCAGTACTTC
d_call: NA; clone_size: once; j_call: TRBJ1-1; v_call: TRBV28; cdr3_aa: CASSFVGAGTEAFF; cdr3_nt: TGTGCCAGCAGTTTTGTAGGGGCGGGAACTGAAGCTTTCTTT
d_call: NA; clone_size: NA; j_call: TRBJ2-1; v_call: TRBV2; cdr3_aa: CASRTALEQFF; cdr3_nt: TGTGCCAGCAGGACAGCGCTAGAGCAGTTCTTC
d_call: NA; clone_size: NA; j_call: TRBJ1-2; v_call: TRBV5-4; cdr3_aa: CASSLSPNYGYTF; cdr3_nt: TGTGCCAGCAGCTTAAGCCCTAACTATGGCTACACCTTC
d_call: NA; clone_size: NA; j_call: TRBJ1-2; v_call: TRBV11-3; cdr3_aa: CASSFDSIRGYTF; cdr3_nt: TGTGCCAGCAGCTTTGACAGTATCCGCGGCTACACCTTC
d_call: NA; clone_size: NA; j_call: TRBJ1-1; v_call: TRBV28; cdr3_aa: CASSRTGTNTEAFF; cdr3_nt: TGTGCCAGCAGTCGGACCGGGACGAACACTGAAGCTTTCTTT
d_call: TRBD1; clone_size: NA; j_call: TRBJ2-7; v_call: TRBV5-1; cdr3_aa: CASSNDRDYEQYF; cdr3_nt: TGCGCCAGCAGCAACGACAGGGACTACGAGCAGTACTTC
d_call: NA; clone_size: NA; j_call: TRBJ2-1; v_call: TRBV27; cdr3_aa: CASSLYYNEQFF; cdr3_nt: TGTGCCAGCAGTTTATACTACAATGAGCAGTTCTTC
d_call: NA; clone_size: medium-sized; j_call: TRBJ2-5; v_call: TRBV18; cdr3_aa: CASSPRFPETQYF; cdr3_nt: TGTGCCAGCTCACCAAGGTTTCCAGAGACCCAGTACTTC
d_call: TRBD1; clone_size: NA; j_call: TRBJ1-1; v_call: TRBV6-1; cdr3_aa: CASRQGARITEAFF; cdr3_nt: TGTGCCAGCCGACAGGGGGCGCGAATCACTGAAGCTTTCTTT
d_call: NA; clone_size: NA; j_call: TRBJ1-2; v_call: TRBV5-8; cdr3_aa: CASSFDRIYGYTF; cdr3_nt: TGTGCCAGCAGCTTTGACAGGATCTATGGCTACACCTTC
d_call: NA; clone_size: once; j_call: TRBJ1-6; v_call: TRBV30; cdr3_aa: CAWSVPGSNSPLHF; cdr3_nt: TGTGCCTGGAGTGTCCCAGGGTCGAATTCACCCCTCCACTTT
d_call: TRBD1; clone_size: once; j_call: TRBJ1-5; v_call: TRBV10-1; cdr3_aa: CASSRDRDKINSNQPQHF; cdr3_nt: TGCGCCAGCAGTAGGGACAGGGATAAAATTAATAGCAATCAGCCCCAGCATTTT
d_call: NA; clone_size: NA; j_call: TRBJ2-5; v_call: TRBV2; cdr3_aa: CASSEEETQYF; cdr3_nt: TGTGCCAGCAGTGAAGAAGAGACCCAGTACTTC
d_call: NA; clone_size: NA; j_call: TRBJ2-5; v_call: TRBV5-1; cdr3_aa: CASQTGWGSVETQYF; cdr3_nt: TGCGCCAGCCAGACAGGCTGGGGCAGCGTGGAGACCCAGTACTTC
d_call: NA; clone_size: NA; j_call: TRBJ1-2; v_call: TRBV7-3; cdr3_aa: CASSPAGGGYGYTF; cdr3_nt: TGTGCCAGCAGTCCCGCCGGGGGAGGCTATGGCTACACCTTC
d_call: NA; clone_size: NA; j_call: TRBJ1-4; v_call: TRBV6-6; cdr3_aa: CASSYSRLFNEKLFF; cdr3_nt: TGTGCCAGCAGTTACAGCAGGCTGTTTAATGAAAAACTGTTTTTT
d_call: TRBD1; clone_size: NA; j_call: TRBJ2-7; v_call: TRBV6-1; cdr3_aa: CASSVDRFVEQYF; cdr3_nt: TGTGCCAGCAGTGTGGACAGGTTTGTCGAGCAGTACTTC
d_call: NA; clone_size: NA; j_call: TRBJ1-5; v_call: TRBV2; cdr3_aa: CASSEYGIVSNQPQHF; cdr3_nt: TGTGCCAGCAGTGAATATGGGATAGTAAGCAATCAGCCCCAGCATTTT
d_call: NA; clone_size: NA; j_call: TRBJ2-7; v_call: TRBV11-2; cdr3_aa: CASSFTMVEQYF; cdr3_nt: TGTGCCAGCAGCTTTACAATGGTCGAGCAGTACTTC
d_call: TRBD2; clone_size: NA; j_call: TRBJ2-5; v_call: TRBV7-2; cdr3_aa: CASSLAGTSGASLYF; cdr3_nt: TGTGCCAGCAGCTTAGCTGGGACTAGCGGGGCCTCTCTATACTTC
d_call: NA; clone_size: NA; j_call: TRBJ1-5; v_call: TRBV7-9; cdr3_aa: CASSTLQLPQHF; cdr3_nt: TGTGCCAGCAGCACACTCCAGTTGCCCCAGCATTTT
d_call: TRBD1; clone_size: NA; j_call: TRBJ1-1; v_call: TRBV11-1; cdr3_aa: CASSPRTGRTEAFF; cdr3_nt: TGTGCCAGCAGCCCCCGGACAGGGAGGACTGAAGCTTTCTTT
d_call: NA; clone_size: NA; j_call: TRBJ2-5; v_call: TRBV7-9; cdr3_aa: CASSRGGPQETQYF; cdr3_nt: TGTGCCAGCAGCCGAGGGGGTCCCCAAGAGACCCAGTACTTC
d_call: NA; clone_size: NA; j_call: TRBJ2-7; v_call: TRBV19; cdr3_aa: CASHSQFNEQYF; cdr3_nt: TGTGCCAGCCACTCCCAATTTAACGAGCAGTACTTC
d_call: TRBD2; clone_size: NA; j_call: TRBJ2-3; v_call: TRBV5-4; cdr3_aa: CASSLGGVAGHTDTQYF; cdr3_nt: TGTGCCAGCAGCTTAGGGGGGGTAGCGGGGCACACAGATACGCAGTATTTT
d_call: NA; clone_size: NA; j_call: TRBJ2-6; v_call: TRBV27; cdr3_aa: CASSFGNSGANVLTF; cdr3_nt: TGTGCCAGCAGCTTCGGAAATTCCGGGGCCAACGTCCTGACTTTC
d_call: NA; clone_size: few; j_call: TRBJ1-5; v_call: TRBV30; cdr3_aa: CAWGRPRVLSNQPQHF; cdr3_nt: TGTGCCTGGGGGAGGCCTCGGGTTTTGAGCAATCAGCCCCAGCATTTT